This record covers a single T cell receptor beta chain. CDR1 is MDHEN, CDR2 SYDVKM, per germline. This CDR3 comprises 15 residues. Trimming cost V 2 bases and J 6 bases; bases outside gene matches: 7. The entry originates in a study of T cell responses to AZD1222 COVID-19 vaccine. Profiling relied on immunoSEQ multiplex PCR, and the TCRdb table lists in-frame clones only, not all of them. Of under 70,000 clones listed, less than 90% were seen once; the top ten hold about 20%. This TCR derives from an adult in good health. The chain employs TRBV28 and TRBJ1-5; TRBD1 agrees at 7 bases. The sequencing used peripheral blood, collected on day 0 of AZD1222 vaccination. In DNA form, the CDR3 reads TGTGCCAGCAGTTTAAGTACAGGGGTGAGTCAGCCCCAGCATTTT. Residues: CASSLSTGVSQPQHF.